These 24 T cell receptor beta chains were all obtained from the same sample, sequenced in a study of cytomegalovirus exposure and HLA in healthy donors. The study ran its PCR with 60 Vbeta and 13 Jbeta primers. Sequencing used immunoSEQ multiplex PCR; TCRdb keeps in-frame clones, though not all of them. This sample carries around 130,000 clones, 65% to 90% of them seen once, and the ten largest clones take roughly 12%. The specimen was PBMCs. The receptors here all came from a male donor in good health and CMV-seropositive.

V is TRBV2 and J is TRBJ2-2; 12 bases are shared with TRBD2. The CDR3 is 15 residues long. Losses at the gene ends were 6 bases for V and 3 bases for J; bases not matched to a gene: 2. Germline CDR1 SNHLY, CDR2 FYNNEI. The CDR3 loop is CASRRLAGDTGELFF. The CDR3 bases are TGTGCCAGCAGACGACTAGCGGGAGACACCGGGGAGCTGTTTTTT.

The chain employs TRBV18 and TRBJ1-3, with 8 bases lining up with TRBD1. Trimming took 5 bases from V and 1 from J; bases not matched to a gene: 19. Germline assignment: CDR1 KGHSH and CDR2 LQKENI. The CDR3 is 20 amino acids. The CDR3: CASSKILGQGRRVSGNTIYF. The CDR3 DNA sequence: TGTGCCAGCTCAAAAATCCTTGGACAGGGAAGAAGGGTATCTGGAAACACCATATATTTT.

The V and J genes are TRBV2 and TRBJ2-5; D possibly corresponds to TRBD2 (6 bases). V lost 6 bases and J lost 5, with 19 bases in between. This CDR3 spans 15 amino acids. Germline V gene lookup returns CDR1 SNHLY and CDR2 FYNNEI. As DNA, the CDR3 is TGTGCCAGCAGCCCTAGGGCTCCTAGCGCGGAGACCCAGTACTTC. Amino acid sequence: CASSPRAPSAETQYF. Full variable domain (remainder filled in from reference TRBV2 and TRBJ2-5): EPEVTQTPSHQVTQMGQEVILRCVPISNHLYFYWYRQILGQKVEFLVSFYNNEISEKSEIFDDQFSVERPDGSNFTLKIRSTKLEDSAMYFCASSPRAPSAETQYFGPGTRLLVL.

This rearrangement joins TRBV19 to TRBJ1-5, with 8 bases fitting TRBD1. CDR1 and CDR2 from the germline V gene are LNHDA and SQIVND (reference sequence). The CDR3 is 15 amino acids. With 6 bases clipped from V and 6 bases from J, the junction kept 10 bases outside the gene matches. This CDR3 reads CASRSRTGTPQPQHF. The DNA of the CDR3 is TGTGCCAGTAGGTCTCGGACAGGGACGCCTCAGCCCCAGCATTTT.

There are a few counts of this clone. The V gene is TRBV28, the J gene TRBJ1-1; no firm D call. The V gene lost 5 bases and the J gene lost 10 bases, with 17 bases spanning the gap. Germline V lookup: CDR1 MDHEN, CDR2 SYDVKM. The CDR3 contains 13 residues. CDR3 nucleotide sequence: TGTGCCAGCAGTCCTGTTGACCTGACACGAGCTTTCTTT. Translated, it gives CASSPVDLTRAFF. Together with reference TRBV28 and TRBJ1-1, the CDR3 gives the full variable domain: DVKVTQSSRYLVKRTGEKVFLECVQDMDHENMFWYRQDPGLGLRLIYFSYDVKMKEKGDIPEGYSVSREKKERFSLILESASTNQTSMYLCASSPVDLTRAFFGQGTRLTVV.

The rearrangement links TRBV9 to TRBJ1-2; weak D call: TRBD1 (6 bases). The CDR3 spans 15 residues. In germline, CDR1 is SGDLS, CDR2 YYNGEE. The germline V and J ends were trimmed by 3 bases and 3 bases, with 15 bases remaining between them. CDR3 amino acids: CASSEETTGHYGYTF. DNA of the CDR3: TGTGCCAGCAGCGAGGAAACTACAGGGCACTATGGCTACACCTTC. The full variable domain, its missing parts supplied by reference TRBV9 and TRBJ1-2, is DSGVTQTPKHLITATGQRVTLRCSPRSGDLSVYWYQQSLDQGLQFLIQYYNGEERAKGNILERFSAQQFPDLHSELNLSSLELGDSALYFCASSEETTGHYGYTFGSGTRLTVV.

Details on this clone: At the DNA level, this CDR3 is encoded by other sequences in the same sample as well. The CDR3 sequence is CASSSTGPYGYTF. The CDR3 DNA follows: TGTGCCAGCAGCTCGACAGGTCCCTATGGCTACACCTTC. The chain is built from TRBV11-2 and TRBJ1-2; D possibly corresponds to TRBD1 (6 bases). The CDR3 extends over 13 amino acids. The V end lost 4 bases, the J end lost 4 bases, and 10 bases lay between the germline ends. Germline CDR1 SGHAT, CDR2 FQNNGV.

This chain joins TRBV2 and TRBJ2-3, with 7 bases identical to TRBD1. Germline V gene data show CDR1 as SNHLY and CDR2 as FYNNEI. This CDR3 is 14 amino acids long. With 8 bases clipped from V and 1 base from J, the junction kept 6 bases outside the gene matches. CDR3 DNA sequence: TGTGCCAGCTTCCCCGGACAGGGCACAGATACGCAGTATTTT. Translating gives CASFPGQGTDTQYF.

Here the CDR3 reads CASSPPGSGGGTQYF. CDR3 nucleotide sequence: TGTGCCAGCAGCCCCCCAGGTAGCGGGGGGGGCACGCAGTATTTT. The V call is TRBV11-2, the J call TRBJ2-3, with TRBD2 matching over 11 bases. CDR1 and CDR2 from the germline V gene are SGHAT and FQNNGV. The CDR3 has 15 residues. J gave up 9 bases and V 5 bases, and 10 bases lay outside the gene matches.

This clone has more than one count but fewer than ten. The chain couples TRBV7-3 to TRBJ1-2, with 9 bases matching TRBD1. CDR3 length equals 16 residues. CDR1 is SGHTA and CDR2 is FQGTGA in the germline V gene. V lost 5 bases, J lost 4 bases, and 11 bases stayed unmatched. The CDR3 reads CASSLGGTGKGYGYTF. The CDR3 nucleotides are TGTGCCAGCAGCCTAGGGGGGACAGGGAAGGGCTATGGCTACACCTTC.

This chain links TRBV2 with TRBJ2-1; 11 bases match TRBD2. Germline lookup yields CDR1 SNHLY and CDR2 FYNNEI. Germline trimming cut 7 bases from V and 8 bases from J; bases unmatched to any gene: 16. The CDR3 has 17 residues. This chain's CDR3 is CASTLRTSGPQGDEQFF. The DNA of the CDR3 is TGTGCCAGCACCCTCCGGACTAGCGGGCCCCAAGGGGATGAGCAGTTCTTC.

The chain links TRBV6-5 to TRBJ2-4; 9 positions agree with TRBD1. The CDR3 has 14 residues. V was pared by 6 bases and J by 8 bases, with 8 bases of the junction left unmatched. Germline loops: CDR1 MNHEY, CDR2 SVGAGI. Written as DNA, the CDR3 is TGTGCCAGCAGGAGAGGACAGGGGACCGACATTCAGTACTTC. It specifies CASRRGQGTDIQYF.

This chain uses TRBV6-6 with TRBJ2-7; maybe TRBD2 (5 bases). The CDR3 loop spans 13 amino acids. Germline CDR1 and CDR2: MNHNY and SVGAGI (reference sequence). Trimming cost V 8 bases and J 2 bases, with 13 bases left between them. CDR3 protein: CASCISGTYEQYF. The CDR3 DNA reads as TGTGCCAGCTGTATTTCCGGGACCTACGAGCAGTACTTC.

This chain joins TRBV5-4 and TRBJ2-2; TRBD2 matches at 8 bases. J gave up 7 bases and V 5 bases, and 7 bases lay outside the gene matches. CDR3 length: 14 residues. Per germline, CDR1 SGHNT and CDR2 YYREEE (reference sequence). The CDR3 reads CASSPGGRSGELFF. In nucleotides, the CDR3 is TGTGCCAGCAGTCCGGGGGGGCGCAGCGGGGAGCTGTTTTTT.

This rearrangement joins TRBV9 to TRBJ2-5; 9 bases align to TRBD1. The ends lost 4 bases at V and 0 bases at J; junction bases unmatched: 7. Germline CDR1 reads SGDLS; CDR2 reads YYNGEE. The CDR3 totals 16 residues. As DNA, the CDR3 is TGTGCCAGCAGCCTCGGACAGGGGCCCGACCAAGAGACCCAGTACTTC. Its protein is CASSLGQGPDQETQYF.

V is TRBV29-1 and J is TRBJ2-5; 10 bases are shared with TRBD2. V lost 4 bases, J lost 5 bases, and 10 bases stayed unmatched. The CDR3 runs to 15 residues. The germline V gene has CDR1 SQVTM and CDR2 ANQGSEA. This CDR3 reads CSVVGTSEGGETQYF. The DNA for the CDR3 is TGCAGCGTTGTGGGGACTAGCGAAGGAGGGGAGACCCAGTACTTC.

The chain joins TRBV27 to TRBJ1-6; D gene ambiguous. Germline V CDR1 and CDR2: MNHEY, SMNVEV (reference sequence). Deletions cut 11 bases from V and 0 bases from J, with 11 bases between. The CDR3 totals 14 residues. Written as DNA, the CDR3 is TGTGCCGCTCGCCGTAGCTCCTATAATTCACCCCTCCACTTT. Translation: CAARRSSYNSPLHF.

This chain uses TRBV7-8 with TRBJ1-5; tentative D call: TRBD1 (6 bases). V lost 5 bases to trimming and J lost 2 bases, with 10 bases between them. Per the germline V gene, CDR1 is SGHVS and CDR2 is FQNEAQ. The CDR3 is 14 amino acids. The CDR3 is CASSDWTGNQPQHF. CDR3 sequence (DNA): TGTGCCAGCAGCGATTGGACAGGCAATCAGCCCCAGCATTTT.

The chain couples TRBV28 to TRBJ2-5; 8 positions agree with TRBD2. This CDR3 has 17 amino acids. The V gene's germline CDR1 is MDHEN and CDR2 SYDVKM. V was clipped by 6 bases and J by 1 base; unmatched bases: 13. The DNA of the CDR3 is TGTGCCAGCAGGCCGAAGTTTAGCGGGGCCCTCCAAGAGACCCAGTACTTC. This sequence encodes CASRPKFSGALQETQYF.

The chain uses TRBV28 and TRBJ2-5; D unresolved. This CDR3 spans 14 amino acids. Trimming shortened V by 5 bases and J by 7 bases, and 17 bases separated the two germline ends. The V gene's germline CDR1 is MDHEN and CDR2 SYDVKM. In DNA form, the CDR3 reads TGTGCCAGCAGTCCCGAAACGAGACTCTCGACCCAGTACTTC. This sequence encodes CASSPETRLSTQYF.

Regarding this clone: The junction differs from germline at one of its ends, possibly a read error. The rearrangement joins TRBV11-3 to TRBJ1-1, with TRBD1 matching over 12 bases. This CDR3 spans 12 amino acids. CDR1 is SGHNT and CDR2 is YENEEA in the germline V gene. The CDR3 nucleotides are TGTGCCAGCAGTCGGGACAGGGGGCGAGAGGTCTTT. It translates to CASSRDRGREVF.

The DNA for the CDR3 is TGTGCCAGCAGTTTCCCCGGTGAAAAACTGTTTTTT. Translation: CASSFPGEKLFF. This sequence joins TRBV28 and TRBJ1-4; no reliable D call. The CDR3 runs 12 residues. Per germline, CDR1 MDHEN and CDR2 SYDVKM. V lost 3 bases to trimming and J lost 7 bases, with 6 bases between them.

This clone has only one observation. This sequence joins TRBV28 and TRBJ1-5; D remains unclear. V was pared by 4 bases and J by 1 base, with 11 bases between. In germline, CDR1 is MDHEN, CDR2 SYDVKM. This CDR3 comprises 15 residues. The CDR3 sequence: CASSCRTGSNQPQHF. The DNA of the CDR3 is TGTGCCAGCAGTTGTCGTACCGGGAGCAATCAGCCCCAGCATTTT. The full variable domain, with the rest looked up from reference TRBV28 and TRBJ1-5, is DVKVTQSSRYLVKRTGEKVFLECVQDMDHENMFWYRQDPGLGLRLIYFSYDVKMKEKGDIPEGYSVSREKKERFSLILESASTNQTSMYLCASSCRTGSNQPQHFGDGTRLSIL.

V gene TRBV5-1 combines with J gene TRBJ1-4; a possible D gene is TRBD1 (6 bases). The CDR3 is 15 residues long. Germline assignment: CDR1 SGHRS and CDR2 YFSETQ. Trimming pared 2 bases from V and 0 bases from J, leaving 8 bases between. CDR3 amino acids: CASSFKGATNEKLFF. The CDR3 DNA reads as TGCGCCAGCAGCTTTAAGGGGGCAACTAATGAAAAACTGTTTTTT.